This T cell receptor beta chain comes out of a study of vaccination effects on CD4 cells after COVID-19. Method: immunoSEQ multiplex PCR; TCRdb's copy keeps in-frame clones and lacks some. The sample holds tens of thousands of clones, 74% seen once. Turning to this clone: Antigen: not known.

Having been cultured for roughly 11 days, the cells underwent CD4+ T cell isolation. It was two doses of either the BNT162b2 or mRNA-1273 vaccine that participants received. Per the germline V gene, CDR1 is MGHDK and CDR2 is SYGVNS. The CDR3 length is 16 residues. The V and J ends lost 4 bases and 2 bases, in that order; junction bases with no gene match: 8. This clonotype originated in a human donor who received a COVID-19 vaccine. The gene calls are TRBV25-1 and TRBJ2-3, with 8 bases identical to TRBD2. Sequencing used CD4+ T cells from PBMCs cultured without peptide, obtained after COVID-19 vaccination. CDR3 DNA sequence: TGTGCCAGCAGTGCCGACAGCGGGGGTCCCACAGATACGCAGTATTTT. It yields the protein CASSADSGGPTDTQYF.